This T cell receptor (beta chain) was documented in a study of T cells in Graves' hyperthyroidism and ophthalmopathy. Study conclusions and caveats: Researchers found most expanded thyroid clonotypes above 0.001 in blood as well.

Using 9.5 to 10 ml of fresh peripheral blood, PBMCs were prepared. This CDR3 region has 14 residues. V lost 1 base, J lost 3 bases, and 11 bases lay in between. Germline V gene data show CDR1 as SGHRS and CDR2 as YFSETQ. What was amplified from RNA transcripts were TCR beta CDR3 regions. The primer set for the first-round RT-PCR of the TCR CDR3 was HTBI. MiXCR, applied by TCRdb to the multiplex PCR reads, yields one record per CDR3 protein. The sample has about 400,000 distinct CDR3 sequences, more than 13% seen once; the top ten hold approximately 27%. This clonotype was seen at least ten times. Antigen unknown.

The V gene is TRBV5-1, the J gene TRBJ2-7; D unresolved. The sample comprised blood. The sequence derives from a man aged 50-60 years with Graves' ophthalmopathy. The CDR3: CASSLNGELYEQYF. The CDR3 DNA reads TGCGCCAGCAGCTTGAATGGGGAACTCTACGAGCAGTACTTC.